What follows are 25 T cell receptor beta chains derived from one specimen sequenced in a study of blood T cells in healthy people across ages. The use of a sample-barcoded 5' primer and a J-beta primer mix characterized a second PCR of about 7 to 12 cycles. TCRdb redid the calling of the 5' RACE reads with MiXCR, one entry per CDR3 protein. The sample gives about 640,000 distinct CDR3 sequences, approximately 40% of which show up once; about 30% is in the top ten. Specimen: blood. Receptor source: a man at least 80 years old in good health.

The sample holds a few counts of this clonotype. The chain recombines TRBV7-2 with TRBJ1-4, with a tentative D call TRBD1 (6 bases). The CDR3 extends over 14 amino acids. CDR1 is SGHTA and CDR2 is FQGNSA in the germline V gene. V dropped 5 bases and J dropped 8 bases, with 15 bases sitting between them. The CDR3 DNA follows: TGTGCCAGCAGCCCAAACAGGGCAAACGAAAAACTGTTTTTT. Its translation: CASSPNRANEKLFF.

V is TRBV20-1 and J is TRBJ1-2; possibly TRBD1 for D (6 bases). Trimming took 5 bases from V and 7 from J, leaving 14 bases between them. Germline assignment: CDR1 DFQATT and CDR2 SNEGSKA (reference sequence). The CDR3 spans 12 residues. CDR3 DNA: TGCAGTGCTGGAACAGGGTTGACTGGCTACACCTTC. Protein: CSAGTGLTGYTF.

The chain carries TRBV29-1 and TRBJ1-2; TRBD1 matches 9 bases. Germline V gives CDR1 SQVTM, CDR2 ANQGSEA. The length of the CDR3 is 13 residues. The J segment lost 2 bases and the V segment lost 6 bases, leaving 4 bases of the junction unmatched. CDR3 loop: CSVRTGENYGYTF. The CDR3 nucleotides are TGCAGCGTCCGGACAGGGGAGAACTATGGCTACACCTTC.

The genes are TRBV10-1 and TRBJ2-7; perhaps TRBD2 as D (6 bases). The germline CDR1 and CDR2 sequences are WNHNN and SYGVQD (reference sequence). V lost 3 bases and J 5 bases, leaving 14 bases between the germline ends. This CDR3 contains 14 residues. CDR3 protein: CASSDSGRGDEQYF. Written as DNA, the CDR3 is TGCGCCAGCAGTGACAGCGGGCGAGGGGACGAGCAGTACTTC.

This clonotype was recorded many times. The chain couples TRBV7-2 to TRBJ2-7, with 9 bases fitting TRBD2. Germline values: CDR1 SGHTA, CDR2 FQGNSA. The CDR3 runs to 15 residues. V shed 4 bases, J shed 2 bases, and the junction held 6 bases outside the gene matches. The CDR3 sequence: CASSSASGATYEQYF. Here the CDR3 DNA reads TGTGCCAGCAGCTCCGCTAGCGGGGCGACCTACGAGCAGTACTTC.

This clonotype was observed a few times. V and J are TRBV20-1 and TRBJ2-4; TRBD2 matches at 7 bases. The CDR3 sequence is 16 residues long. V gave up 3 bases and J gave up 0 bases; unmatched junction bases: 8. Germline V gene lookup returns CDR1 DFQATT and CDR2 SNEGSKA (reference sequence). The CDR3 DNA sequence: TGCAGTGCTAGCCTTCGGGCTAGCGGAGCCAAAAACATTCAGTACTTC. The encoded protein is CSASLRASGAKNIQYF.

About this clonotype itself: This clone may be a read error of a much larger clone one base away. This rearrangement joins TRBV7-3 to TRBJ2-3; 11 bases are shared with TRBD2. The CDR3 contains 15 residues. CDR1 and CDR2 from the germline V gene are SGHTA and FQGTGA. V gave up 5 bases and J gave up 2 bases; unmatched junction bases: 3. DNA of the CDR3: TGTGCCAGCAGCCAGACTAGCGGGAACACAGATACGCAGTATTTT. Residues: CASSQTSGNTDTQYF. The full variable domain, in which reference TRBV7-3 and TRBJ2-3 provide the parts outside the CDR3, is GAGVSQTPSNKVTEKGKYVELRCDPISGHTALYWYRQSLGQGPEFLIYFQGTGAADDSGLPNDRFFAVRPEGSVSTLKIQRTERGDSAVYLCASSQTSGNTDTQYFGPGTRLTVL.

This clonotype was seen a handful of times. The V gene is TRBV20-1, the J gene TRBJ2-3; TRBD1 matches 11 bases. Germline V gives CDR1 DFQATT, CDR2 SNEGSKA (reference sequence). The CDR3 covers 15 residues. V shed 6 bases, J shed 4 bases, and the junction held 9 bases outside the gene matches. The CDR3 here is CSARGTGGFADTQYF. CDR3 nucleotides: TGCAGTGCCCGGGGGACAGGGGGATTCGCAGATACGCAGTATTTT.

The chain carries TRBV9 and TRBJ2-7; 8 bases are a match to TRBD2. Per germline, CDR1 SGDLS and CDR2 YYNGEE. Losses at the gene ends were 0 bases for V and 2 bases for J; bases not matched to a gene: 4. The CDR3 is made up of 15 amino acids. CDR3 in DNA: TGTGCCAGCAGCGTAGGGATAGCGGGGCCCTACGAGCAGTACTTC. It specifies CASSVGIAGPYEQYF.

This clonotype was counted ten times or more. The chain has TRBV7-9 and TRBJ1-4; tentatively, D is TRBD1 (6 bases). Germline CDR1 and CDR2: SEHNR and FQNEAQ (reference sequence). The V gene lost 5 bases and the J gene lost 5 bases, with 18 bases spanning the gap. The CDR3 runs 16 residues. The CDR3 here is CASSPIQGGKNEKLFF. Here the CDR3 DNA reads TGTGCCAGCAGCCCTATACAGGGAGGGAAGAATGAAAAACTGTTTTTT. The entire variable domain, with the rest obtained from reference TRBV7-9 and TRBJ1-4, is as follows: DTGVSQNPRHKITKRGQNVTFRCDPISEHNRLYWYRQTLGQGPEFLTYFQNEAQLEKSRLLSDRFSAERPKGSFSTLEIQRTEQGDSAMYLCASSPIQGGKNEKLFFGSGTQLSVL.

The chain is built from TRBV6-1 and TRBJ1-5; 11 bases align to TRBD1. Germline V gives CDR1 MNHNS, CDR2 SASEGT. This CDR3 has 16 residues. V was pared by 4 bases and J by 6 bases, with 8 bases of the junction left unmatched. CDR3 amino acids: CASSGGTGGNVQPQHF. The CDR3 coding sequence is TGTGCCAGCAGTGGGGGGACAGGGGGGAATGTTCAGCCCCAGCATTTT.

The chain employs TRBV4-1 and TRBJ2-1; 11 nucleotides match TRBD2. The V gene's germline CDR1 is MGHRA and CDR2 YSYEKL. The trim removed 3 bases at V and 2 bases at J, leaving 6 bases unmatched. CDR3 length: 17 amino acids. DNA of the CDR3: TGCGCCAGCAGCCAGACCTTAGCGGGGGGGCCCTACAATGAGCAGTTCTTC. Protein: CASSQTLAGGPYNEQFF.

This clonotype was observed at least ten times. In DNA, the CDR3 is TGTGCCAGCAGCTTCGGAAGACAAGAGACCCAGTACTTC. Residues: CASSFGRQETQYF. The V gene is TRBV7-6, the J gene TRBJ2-5, with D hard to call. The germline CDR1 and CDR2 sequences are SGHVS and FNYEAQ. The CDR3 consists of 13 residues. V was cut by 3 bases and J by 2 bases, with 7 bases left in between. The whole variable domain, remainder taken from reference TRBV7-6 and TRBJ2-5, is GAGVSQSPRYKVTKRGQDVALRCDPISGHVSLYWYRQALGQGPEFLTYFNYEAQQDKSGLPNDRFSAERPEGSISTLTIQRTEQRDSAMYRCASSFGRQETQYFGPGTRLLVL.

The sample holds a few counts of this clonotype. The rearrangement uses TRBV10-2 and TRBJ2-3, with D unclear. The germline gives CDR1 WSHSY, CDR2 SAAADI. The CDR3 loop spans 13 amino acids. Between the trimmed V and J ends, which lost 3 bases and 6 bases, there was a span of 10 bases. The CDR3: CASSDPFADTQYF. CDR3 coding DNA: TGCGCCAGCAGTGATCCCTTTGCGGATACGCAGTATTTT.

The sample holds a few counts of this clonotype. V and J are TRBV2 and TRBJ2-1, with D perhaps TRBD1 or TRBD2 (6 bases each). CDR3 length: 15 amino acids. V dropped 10 bases and J dropped 9 bases, with 25 bases sitting between them. Germline lookup yields CDR1 SNHLY and CDR2 FYNNEI. The CDR3 nucleotides read TGTGCCATCGAACAGGGAAGACGGGAGTTCAGTGAGCAGTTCTTC. This sequence encodes CAIEQGRREFSEQFF.

This chain connects TRBV7-2 to TRBJ2-7; the D gene is possibly TRBD1 (6 bases). Trimming removed 4 bases from V and 1 base from J, with 14 bases in between. Germline V gene data show CDR1 as SGHTA and CDR2 as FQGNSA. The CDR3 sequence is 15 residues long. CDR3 nucleotides: TGTGCCAGCAGCTCGACTGACAGGAGATCCTACGAGCAGTACTTC. It encodes CASSSTDRRSYEQYF.

The rearrangement uses TRBV4-3 and TRBJ1-2; unclear D gene. This CDR3 spans 16 amino acids. Germline V lookup: CDR1 LGHNA, CDR2 YSLEER. The V end was cut by 0 bases, the J end by 7 bases, with 18 bases between. Written as DNA, the CDR3 is TGCGCCAGCAGCCAAGATACTTGGGCTCAGTACTCTGGCTACACCTTC. Translating it yields CASSQDTWAQYSGYTF.

This chain uses TRBV20-1 with TRBJ2-7, with TRBD1 matching 9 bases. The V segment lost 3 bases and the J segment 9 bases; nucleotides outside the gene matches: 21. The CDR3 length is 17 residues. The germline gives CDR1 DFQATT, CDR2 SNEGSKA (reference sequence). CDR3 sequence reads: CSASTGQGIGGSGPQYF. The CDR3 DNA reads TGCAGTGCTAGTACGGGACAGGGTATCGGCGGGAGTGGTCCGCAGTACTTC.

This rearrangement joins TRBV20-1 to TRBJ2-5; tentatively, D is TRBD1 (6 bases). CDR1 is DFQATT and CDR2 is SNEGSKA in the germline V gene (reference sequence). The V and J ends lost 4 bases and 4 bases respectively, with 10 bases between them. The CDR3 sequence is 12 residues long. The CDR3 is CSATRQAETQYF. CDR3 nucleotides: TGCAGTGCTACTAGACAGGCAGAGACCCAGTACTTC.

This clonotype was counted a few times. V gene TRBV4-1 combines with J gene TRBJ1-1, with 10 bases that match TRBD1. There are 15 residues in the CDR3. V lost 4 bases, J lost 1 base, and 3 bases stayed unmatched. Per germline, CDR1 MGHRA and CDR2 YSYEKL. CDR3 sequence: CASSPGQGWNTEAFF. The CDR3 DNA sequence: TGCGCCAGCAGCCCGGGACAGGGGTGGAACACTGAAGCTTTCTTT.

The chain joins TRBV7-3 to TRBJ2-7; the match to TRBD2 covers 10 bases. The CDR3 consists of 12 residues. The germline V gene has CDR1 SGHTA and CDR2 FQGTGA. V lost 7 bases, J lost 6 bases, and 3 bases stayed unmatched. The CDR3 DNA reads TGTGCCAGCAAAGCTAGCGGGGGCGAGCAGTACTTC. It yields the protein CASKASGGEQYF.

The CDR3 sequence is CASSQSRGLAAIQETQYF. Here the CDR3 DNA reads TGTGCCAGCAGTCAATCACGCGGACTAGCGGCCATCCAAGAGACCCAGTACTTC. The rearrangement joins TRBV6-2 or TRBV6-3 to TRBJ2-5; TRBD2 matches 10 bases. Germline CDR1 MNHEY, CDR2 SVGEGT. The CDR3 contains 18 residues. V shed 5 bases and J 1 base; nucleotides not matched to a gene: 13.

V and J are TRBV6-2 or TRBV6-3 and TRBJ1-2; 7 bases match TRBD1. Per the germline V gene, CDR1 is MNHEY and CDR2 is SVGEGT. V dropped 6 bases and J dropped 6; count of bases not matched to a gene: 7. There are 13 residues in the CDR3. CDR3 amino acids: CASSETGLNGYTF. The DNA for the CDR3 is TGTGCCAGCAGCGAGACAGGGTTGAATGGCTACACCTTC.

V is TRBV9 and J is TRBJ2-1, with 9 nucleotides matching TRBD2. CDR3 length equals 15 residues. The J segment lost 6 bases and the V segment lost 0 bases, leaving 4 bases of the junction unmatched. The V gene's germline CDR1 is SGDLS and CDR2 YYNGEE. CDR3 region: CASSVAGTSSNEQFF. For the CDR3, the DNA is TGTGCCAGCAGCGTAGCCGGGACTAGCTCCAATGAGCAGTTCTTC.

The count of this clonotype is one. A read error is possible here, since a much larger clone lies one base away. The rearrangement uses TRBV12-3 or TRBV12-4 and TRBJ2-6, with D uncertain. V lost 5 bases and J 8 bases, leaving 13 bases between the germline ends. The CDR3 spans 14 residues. CDR3 sequence: CASSPSLGTNVLTF. CDR3 nucleotides: TGTGCCAGCAGTCCCTCCCTGGGGACCAACGTCCTGACTTTC.